The present T cell receptor (beta chain) was sequenced within a study of OX40 agonist ivuxolimab in advanced cancers. Study in general: 30% to 40% of patients had received prior checkpoint inhibitor therapy. Notes on the study in general: Within 6 weeks, CD4+ and CD8+ blood T cells expanded clonally at 0.1 to 3.0 mg/kg.

Germline V gives CDR1 GTSNPN, CDR2 SVGIG (reference sequence). The CDR3 contains 13 residues. Clones were read by immunoSEQ multiplex PCR, and TCRdb kept only the in-frame ones, dropping some. The table has tens of thousands of clones, about 93% seen once. This clone was detected only a few times. No antigen is known for it. Specimen: CD4+ or CD8+ T cells sorted from blood, collected in a trial of the OX40 agonist ivuxolimab. This chain uses TRBV30 with TRBJ2-2, with D possibly being TRBD2 (5 bases). The sequence was obtained from an adult with an advanced solid tumor such as melanoma, head and neck, liver or kidney cancer. The CDR3 spells CASNQRSTGELFF. CDR3 nucleotides: TGTGCTTCTAACCAGCGGAGCACCGGGGAGCTGTTTTTT.